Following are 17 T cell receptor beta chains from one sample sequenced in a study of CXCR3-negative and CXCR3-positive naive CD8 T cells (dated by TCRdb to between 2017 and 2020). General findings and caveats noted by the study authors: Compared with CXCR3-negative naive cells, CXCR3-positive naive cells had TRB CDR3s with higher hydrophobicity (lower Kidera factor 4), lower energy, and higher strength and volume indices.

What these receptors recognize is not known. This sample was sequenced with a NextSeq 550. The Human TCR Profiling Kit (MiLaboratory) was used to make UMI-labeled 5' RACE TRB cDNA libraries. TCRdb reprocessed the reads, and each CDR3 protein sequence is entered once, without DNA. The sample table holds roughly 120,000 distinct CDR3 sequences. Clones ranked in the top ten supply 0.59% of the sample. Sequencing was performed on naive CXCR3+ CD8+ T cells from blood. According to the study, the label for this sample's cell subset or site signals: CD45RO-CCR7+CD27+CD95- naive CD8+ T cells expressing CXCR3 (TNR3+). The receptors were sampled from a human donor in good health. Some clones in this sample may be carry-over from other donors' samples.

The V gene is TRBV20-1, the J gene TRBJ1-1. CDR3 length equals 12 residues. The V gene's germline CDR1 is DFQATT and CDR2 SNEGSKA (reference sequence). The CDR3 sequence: CSARGLYTEAFF.

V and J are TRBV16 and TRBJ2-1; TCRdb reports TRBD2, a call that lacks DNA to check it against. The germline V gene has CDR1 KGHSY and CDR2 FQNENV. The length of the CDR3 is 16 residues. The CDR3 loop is CASSQLELAGGAEQFF.

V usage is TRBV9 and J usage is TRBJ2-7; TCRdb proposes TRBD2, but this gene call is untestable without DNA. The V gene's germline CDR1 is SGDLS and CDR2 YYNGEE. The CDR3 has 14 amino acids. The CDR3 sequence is CASSLSGTTYEQYF.

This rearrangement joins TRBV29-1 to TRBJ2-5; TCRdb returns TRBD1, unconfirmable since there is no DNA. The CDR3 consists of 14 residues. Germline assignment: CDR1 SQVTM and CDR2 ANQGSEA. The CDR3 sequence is CSAAGTGRQETQYF.

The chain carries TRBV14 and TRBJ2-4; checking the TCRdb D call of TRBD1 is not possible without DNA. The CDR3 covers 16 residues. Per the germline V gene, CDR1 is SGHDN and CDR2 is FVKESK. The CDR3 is CASSPTQGLAKNIQYF.

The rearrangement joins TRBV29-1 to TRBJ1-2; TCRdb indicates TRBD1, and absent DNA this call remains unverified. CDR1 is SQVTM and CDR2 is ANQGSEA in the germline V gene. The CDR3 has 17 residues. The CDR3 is CSVNPVEDWGYRPGYTF.

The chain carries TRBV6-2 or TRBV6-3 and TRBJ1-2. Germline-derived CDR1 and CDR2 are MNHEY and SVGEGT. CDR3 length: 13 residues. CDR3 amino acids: CASSYSGSYGYTF.

This CDR3 reads CASSLGSWSSYEQYF. This chain joins TRBV28 and TRBJ2-7. The germline CDR1 and CDR2 sequences are MDHEN and SYDVKM. This CDR3 region has 15 residues.

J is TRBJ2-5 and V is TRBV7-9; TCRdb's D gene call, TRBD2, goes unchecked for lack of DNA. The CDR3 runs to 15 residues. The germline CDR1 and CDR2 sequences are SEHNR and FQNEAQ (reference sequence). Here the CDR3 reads CASSRVWTPRETQYF.

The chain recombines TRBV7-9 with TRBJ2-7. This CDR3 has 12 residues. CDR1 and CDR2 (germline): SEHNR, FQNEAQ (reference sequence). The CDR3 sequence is CASSLVDGEQYF.

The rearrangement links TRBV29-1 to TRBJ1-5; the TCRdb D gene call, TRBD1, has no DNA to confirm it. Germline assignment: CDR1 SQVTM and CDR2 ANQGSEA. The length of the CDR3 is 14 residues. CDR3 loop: CSVEDQGAGQPQHF.

The CDR3 here is CASSQVRMNTEAFF. The V call is TRBV14, the J call TRBJ1-1. This CDR3 has 14 residues. Germline loops: CDR1 SGHDN, CDR2 FVKESK.

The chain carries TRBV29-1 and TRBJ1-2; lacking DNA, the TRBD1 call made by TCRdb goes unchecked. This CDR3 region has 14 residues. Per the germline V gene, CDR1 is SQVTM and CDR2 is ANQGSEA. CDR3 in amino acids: CSVEGTSGFYGYTF.

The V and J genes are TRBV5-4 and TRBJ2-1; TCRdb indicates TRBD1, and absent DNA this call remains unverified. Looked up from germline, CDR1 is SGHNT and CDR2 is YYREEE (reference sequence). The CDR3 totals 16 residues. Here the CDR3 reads CASSAPGPISYNEQFF. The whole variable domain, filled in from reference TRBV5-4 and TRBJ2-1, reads ETGVTQSPTHLIKTRGQQVTLRCSSQSGHNTVSWYQQALGQGPQFIFQYYREEENGRGNFPPRFSGLQFPNYSSELNVNALELDDSALYLCASSAPGPISYNEQFFGPGTRLTVL.

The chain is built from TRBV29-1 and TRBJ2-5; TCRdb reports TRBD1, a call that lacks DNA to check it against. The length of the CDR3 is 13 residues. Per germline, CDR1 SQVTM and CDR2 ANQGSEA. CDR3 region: CSVEGTGDETQYF.

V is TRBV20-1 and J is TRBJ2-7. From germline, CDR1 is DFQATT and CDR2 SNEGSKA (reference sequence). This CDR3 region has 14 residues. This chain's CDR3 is CSAIGWTDTYEQYF.

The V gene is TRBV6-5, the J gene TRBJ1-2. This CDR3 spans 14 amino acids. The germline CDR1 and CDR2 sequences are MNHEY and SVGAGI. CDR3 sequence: CASSYSGQLGGYTF.